This TCR beta chain was recovered during a study of shared clonotypes between healthy human individuals. Between the trimmed V and J ends, which lost 2 bases and 5 bases, there was a span of 13 bases. The CDR3 loop spans 15 amino acids. Looked up from germline, CDR1 is MDHEN and CDR2 is SYDVKM. Terminally differentiated effector memory CD45RA+ cells were excluded by CCR7 positive selection of CD45RO-negative cells. This clone appeared once. Some clones are missing from TCRdb's copy, which holds only in-frame ones; the method was immunoSEQ multiplex PCR. The sample holds some 1,900,000 clones, over 85% seen once.

The chain couples TRBV28 to TRBJ2-1, with D tentatively TRBD1 (6 bases). The clonotype originates from a man aged 18 to 35 in good health. Sequenced: naive CD8+ T cells sorted from blood. The CDR3 protein is CASSLGQGIHNEQFF. DNA of the CDR3: TGTGCCAGCAGTTTAGGTCAGGGGATCCACAATGAGCAGTTCTTC.